Below are 19 T cell receptor beta chains sequenced from a single sample in a study of somatic mutations in cytotoxic T cells in rheumatoid arthritis listed by TCRdb under 2017. The method was the immunoSEQ multiplex PCR assay. TCRdb holds this immuneACCESS table with in-frame rearrangements only. Some clones are missing; in checked studies, unresolved V genes explain under half, and the rest has no known cause. Within this sample are approximately 25,000 clones, with 70% to 80% of them counted one time only. The top ten clones comprise roughly 8.9% of the sample. Sequences were obtained from CD8+ T cells sorted from blood. The receptors here all came from a woman younger than 30 in good health.

This clone came up a few times. The V gene is TRBV6-1, the J gene TRBJ2-2; TRBD2 matches at 7 bases. This CDR3 is built from 16 residues. Per germline, CDR1 MNHNS and CDR2 SASEGT. V trimming: 2 bases; J trimming: 6 bases; junction bases outside the gene matches: 9. This chain's CDR3 is CASSELGRGSAGELFF. CDR3 sequence (DNA): TGTGCCAGCAGTGAATTGGGGCGGGGGTCCGCCGGGGAGCTGTTTTTT.

The chain employs TRBV7-6 and TRBJ2-2, with a tentative D call TRBD1 (5 bases). Trimming stripped 4 bases from V and 8 bases from J, with 14 bases between. CDR1 SGHVS and CDR2 FNYEAQ come from the germline V gene. The CDR3 covers 14 residues. The CDR3 DNA is TGTGCCAGCAGCTCCGGTTGGGGCGAGGGGGAGCTGTTTTTT. It yields the protein CASSSGWGEGELFF.

A remark on this clone: Other DNA variants within this sample encode the same CDR3. The chain carries TRBV9 and TRBJ2-1, with 8 nucleotides matching TRBD2. V shed 0 bases and J 4 bases; nucleotides not matched to a gene: 3. The CDR3 has 15 residues. Germline values: CDR1 SGDLS, CDR2 YYNGEE. This CDR3 reads CASSVEAGDYNEQFF. CDR3 nucleotide sequence: TGTGCCAGCAGCGTAGAAGCGGGGGATTACAATGAGCAGTTCTTC.

This clone was detected only a few times. The CDR3 region has the DNA TGCGCCAGCAGCCAAGTTGTAGCTGGATATGGCTACACCTTC. Translating gives CASSQVVAGYGYTF. The V and J genes are TRBV4-1 and TRBJ1-2; D call uncertain. V was clipped by 1 base and J by 5 bases, with 11 bases between them. Germline loops: CDR1 MGHRA, CDR2 YSYEKL. This CDR3 is built from 14 residues.

The chain employs TRBV2 and TRBJ2-7; TRBD2 aligns across 9 bases. This CDR3 contains 14 residues. Losses at the gene ends were 3 bases for V and 2 bases for J; bases not matched to a gene: 2. Germline loops: CDR1 SNHLY, CDR2 FYNNEI. The CDR3, as DNA: TGTGCCAGCAGTGAGCGGGGGGGGCCCTACGAGCAGTACGTC. Amino acid sequence: CASSERGGPYEQYV.

V gene TRBV5-4 combines with J gene TRBJ2-7; the D is unclear. Germline V CDR1 and CDR2: SGHNT, YYREEE (reference sequence). Trimming took off 4 bases at V and 3 bases at J, with 8 bases between the two ends. The length of the CDR3 is 12 residues. For the CDR3, the DNA is TGTGCCAGCAGCGGTGAGGACTACGAGCAGTACTTC. Translation gives CASSGEDYEQYF.

The rearrangement links TRBV7-9 to TRBJ2-5; D unresolved. The length of the CDR3 is 14 residues. V dropped 1 base and J dropped 3 bases, with 9 bases sitting between them. Germline CDR1 and CDR2: SEHNR and FQNEAQ (reference sequence). The CDR3 region is CASSLVERKETQYF. The CDR3 nucleotides are TGTGCCAGCAGCTTAGTAGAGAGGAAAGAGACCCAGTACTTC.

The V call is TRBV4-1, the J call TRBJ2-1; D gene uncertain. Trimming removed 1 base from V and 10 bases from J, with 8 bases in between. The CDR3 is 12 amino acids. Germline CDR1 is MGHRA and CDR2 is YSYEKL. DNA of the CDR3: TGCGCCAGCAGCCAAGGAGGTCACGAGCAGTTCTTC. Protein sequence: CASSQGGHEQFF.

CDR3 bases: TGTGCCAGCAGCTTAGAGGGGAAAGGCGAGCAGTACTTC. This gives the protein CASSLEGKGEQYF. The gene calls are TRBV13 and TRBJ2-7; the D gene is possibly TRBD1 (5 bases). CDR3 length: 13 residues. Germline V gene lookup returns CDR1 PRHDT and CDR2 FYEKMQ (reference sequence). V lost 1 base, J lost 6 bases, and 10 bases lay in between.

The chain couples TRBV28 to TRBJ1-1; the D gene is possibly TRBD1 (5 bases). Germline V gene data show CDR1 as MDHEN and CDR2 as SYDVKM. CDR3 length: 13 amino acids. The CDR3 region is CAIIFPGRLGAFF. The CDR3 DNA is TGTGCAATCATATTTCCAGGGAGGCTGGGAGCTTTCTTT.

This chain connects TRBV7-8 to TRBJ2-3, with D unclear. V lost 6 bases, J lost 0 bases, and 7 bases lay in between. This CDR3 has 13 residues. Germline V gene lookup returns CDR1 SGHVS and CDR2 FQNEAQ. CDR3 sequence (DNA): TGTGCCAGCAGGGCGCCTAGCACAGATACGCAGTATTTT. It translates to CASRAPSTDTQYF.

The chain employs TRBV10-1 and TRBJ2-2; D remains ambiguous. V gave up 2 bases and J gave up 8 bases, with 12 bases separating them. Germline loops: CDR1 WNHNN, CDR2 SYGVQD (reference sequence). There are 14 residues in the CDR3. This CDR3 is CASSEMVAGGELFF. DNA for the CDR3: TGCGCCAGCAGTGAGATGGTGGCTGGTGGGGAGCTGTTTTTT.

The rearrangement uses TRBV2 and TRBJ2-4; TRBD1 is a possible D gene (5 bases). CDR3 length equals 16 residues. Germline assignment: CDR1 SNHLY and CDR2 FYNNEI. With 2 bases removed from V and 2 bases from J, the gap between germline ends came to 13 bases. The CDR3 sequence is CASSESERGPKNIQYF. The CDR3 nucleotides are TGTGCCAGCAGTGAATCGGAAAGGGGCCCCAAAAACATTCAGTACTTC.

The rearrangement links TRBV28 to TRBJ2-7, with 7 bases lining up with TRBD1. Germline-derived CDR1 and CDR2 are MDHEN and SYDVKM. V lost 6 bases and J lost 7; bases outside the gene matches: 6. The CDR3 sequence is 12 residues long. DNA for the CDR3: TGTGCCAGCAGCCGTGACAGGGAGGAGCAGTACTTC. Its translation is CASSRDREEQYF. The entire variable domain, with the rest obtained from reference TRBV28 and TRBJ2-7, is as follows: DVKVTQSSRYLVKRTGEKVFLECVQDMDHENMFWYRQDPGLGLRLIYFSYDVKMKEKGDIPEGYSVSREKKERFSLILESASTNQTSMYLCASSRDREEQYFGPGTRLTVT.

V and J are TRBV7-2 and TRBJ1-1; D remains unclear. The CDR3 sequence is 16 residues long. CDR1 is SGHTA, CDR2 FQGNSA, per germline. The CDR3 sequence is CAATKAAVLGNTEAFF. The DNA of the CDR3 is TGTGCAGCAACGAAAGCGGCGGTATTGGGGAACACTGAAGCTTTCTTT.

The chain links TRBV30 to TRBJ1-1; unclear D gene. V gave up 2 bases and J gave up 1 base, with 5 bases separating them. This CDR3 contains 12 residues. The germline gives CDR1 GTSNPN, CDR2 SVGIG (reference sequence). As DNA, the CDR3 is TGTGCCTGGAGTCACGGGAACACTGAAGCTTTCTTT. Translating gives CAWSHGNTEAFF.

This clone was counted once. The chain carries TRBV2 and TRBJ1-3; maybe TRBD1 (5 bases). The CDR3 has 15 residues. Trimming stripped 5 bases from V and 0 bases from J, with 11 bases between. The germline V gene encodes CDR1 SNHLY and CDR2 FYNNEI. The CDR3 coding sequence is TGTGCCAGCAGTACTTACAGGAGCTCTGGAAACACCATATATTTT. Residues: CASSTYRSSGNTIYF.

V is TRBV7-6 and J is TRBJ2-3; a possible D gene is TRBD2 (6 bases). Germline V CDR1 and CDR2: SGHVS, FNYEAQ. The CDR3 sequence is 14 residues long. Trimming removed 5 bases from V and 6 bases from J, with 15 bases in between. CDR3 in DNA: TGTGCCAGCAGCCCCGGGACTTCCTTGGATACGCAGTATTTT. As protein: CASSPGTSLDTQYF.

This chain uses TRBV10-3 with TRBJ2-1; the match to TRBD2 covers 7 bases. Germline values: CDR1 ENHRY, CDR2 SYGVKD. The length of the CDR3 is 18 residues. J was trimmed by 5 bases and V by 10 bases; bases with no gene match: 23. The CDR3 protein is CATTGTIISPVLDNEQFF. The CDR3 DNA sequence: TGTGCCACGACCGGGACTATCATATCCCCCGTTTTGGACAATGAGCAGTTCTTC.